This TCR beta chain was sequenced for a study of human T cells and chemical hapten exposure. Library preparation tagged each individual cDNA molecule with a unique molecular identifier. TCRdb re-called the reads through MiXCR, storing one row per CDR3 protein. This sample carries 450 to 550 distinct CDR3 sequences, roughly 41% of them seen once, and the ten largest clones take 10% to 15%. The treatment denotes: therapeutic diphenylcyclopropenone sensitization with weekly scalp DPC. The source material was whole blood, sampled before DPC sensitization or 2, 6, or about 24 weeks after (not recorded which). This sequence was found in an adult with alopecia areata. Some clones in this sample may be carry-over from other donors' samples. This table probably holds off-target reads from a library built for another chain.

The CDR3 nucleotides are TGTGCCAGCAGTGCTGACTCCTACAATGAGCAGTTCTTC. Encoded protein: CASSADSYNEQFF. The J gene is TRBJ2-1, the V gene TRBV6-5; D is unclear. Trimming shortened V by 5 bases and J by 0 bases, and 5 bases separated the two germline ends. This CDR3 spans 13 amino acids. Per the germline V gene, CDR1 is MNHEY and CDR2 is SVGAGI.